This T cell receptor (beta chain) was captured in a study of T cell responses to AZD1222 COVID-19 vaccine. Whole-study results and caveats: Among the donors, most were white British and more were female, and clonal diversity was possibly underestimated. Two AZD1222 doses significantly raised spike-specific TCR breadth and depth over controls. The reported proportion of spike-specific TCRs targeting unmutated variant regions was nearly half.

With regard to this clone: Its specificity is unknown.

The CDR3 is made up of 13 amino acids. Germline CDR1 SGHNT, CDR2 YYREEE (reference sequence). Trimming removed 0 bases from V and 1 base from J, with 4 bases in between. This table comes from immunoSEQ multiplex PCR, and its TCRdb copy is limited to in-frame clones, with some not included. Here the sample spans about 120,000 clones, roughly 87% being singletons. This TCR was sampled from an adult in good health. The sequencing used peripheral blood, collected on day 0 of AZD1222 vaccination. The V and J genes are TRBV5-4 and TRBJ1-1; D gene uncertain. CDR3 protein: CASSLAGNTEAFF. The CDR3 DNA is TGTGCCAGCAGCTTGGCAGGGAACACTGAAGCTTTCTTT. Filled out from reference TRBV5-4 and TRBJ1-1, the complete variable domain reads ETGVTQSPTHLIKTRGQQVTLRCSSQSGHNTVSWYQQALGQGPQFIFQYYREEENGRGNFPPRFSGLQFPNYSSELNVNALELDDSALYLCASSLAGNTEAFFGQGTRLTVV.